The 14 T cell receptor beta chains listed next were all sequenced from one sample in a study of shared clonotypes between healthy human individuals. Sequencing used immunoSEQ multiplex PCR; TCRdb keeps in-frame clones, though not all of them. The repertoire holds roughly 1,600,000 clones, with about 98.5% as singletons. Sequenced: naive CD4+ T cells sorted from blood. Documented subset: CD45RA+ positively selected. Receptors were obtained from a young man in good health.

This chain connects TRBV29-1 to TRBJ1-5, with D uncertain. V lost 0 bases, J lost 6 bases, and 9 bases lay in between. The length of the CDR3 is 13 residues. Germline-derived CDR1 and CDR2 are SQVTM and ANQGSEA. Here the CDR3 reads CSVEEGRGQPQHF. The CDR3 region has the DNA TGCAGCGTTGAAGAAGGGAGAGGTCAGCCCCAGCATTTT.

This chain links TRBV28 with TRBJ2-7, with D perhaps matching TRBD1 (6 bases). Trimming left V 7 bases short and J 6 bases short, with 16 bases between. Germline loops: CDR1 MDHEN, CDR2 SYDVKM. The CDR3 length is 13 residues. The CDR3 region has the DNA TGTGCCAGCAATCTCCTGACAGGCGGCGAGCAGTACTTC. It specifies CASNLLTGGEQYF.

V usage is TRBV28 and J usage is TRBJ1-2; D possibly corresponds to TRBD1 (5 bases). CDR1 is MDHEN, CDR2 SYDVKM, per germline. Trimming took off 5 bases at V and 3 bases at J, with 13 bases between the two ends. The CDR3 totals 14 residues. DNA of the CDR3: TGTGCCAGCAGTCGGAGCGGGGGGGACTATGGCTACACCTTC. It specifies CASSRSGGDYGYTF.

The chain has TRBV2 and TRBJ1-4; maybe TRBD1 (6 bases). Germline V lookup: CDR1 SNHLY, CDR2 FYNNEI. Trimming removed 6 bases at V and 8 bases at J, with 19 bases between. This CDR3 comprises 15 residues. CDR3: CASRQLRGPEEKLFF. The CDR3 coding sequence is TGTGCCAGCAGGCAACTCAGGGGACCGGAGGAAAAACTGTTTTTT. The complete variable domain, with remaining parts taken from reference TRBV2 and TRBJ1-4, reads EPEVTQTPSHQVTQMGQEVILRCVPISNHLYFYWYRQILGQKVEFLVSFYNNEISEKSEIFDDQFSVERPDGSNFTLKIRSTKLEDSAMYFCASRQLRGPEEKLFFGSGTQLSVL.

The gene calls are TRBV6-1 and TRBJ1-5, with D possibly matching TRBD1 (5 bases). The germline V gene has CDR1 MNHNS and CDR2 SASEGT. The V gene lost 2 bases and the J gene lost 0 bases, with 23 bases spanning the gap. The CDR3 totals 20 residues. CDR3 nucleotide sequence: TGTGCCAGCAGTGAAAGGGGAAGTGGCATCTCCCGCCGTAGCAATCAGCCCCAGCATTTT. Translating gives CASSERGSGISRRSNQPQHF.

The J gene is TRBJ1-5, the V gene TRBV5-4, with no clear D. Trimming took off 0 bases at V and 6 bases at J, with 7 bases between the two ends. The CDR3 runs 13 residues. Germline CDR1 reads SGHNT; CDR2 reads YYREEE (reference sequence). The CDR3 coding sequence is TGTGCCAGCAGCTTGGCGGGAAGTCAGCCCCAGCATTTT. As protein: CASSLAGSQPQHF.

The CDR3 here is CAWIRTGVTEAFF. The CDR3 nucleotides read TGTGCCTGGATCAGGACAGGGGTGACTGAAGCTTTCTTT. The rearrangement joins TRBV30 to TRBJ1-1, with 9 bases matching TRBD1. Per the germline V gene, CDR1 is GTSNPN and CDR2 is SVGIG (reference sequence). The CDR3 runs 13 residues. J was trimmed by 5 bases and V by 4 bases; bases with no gene match: 5. The full variable domain, completed using reference TRBV30 and TRBJ1-1, is SQTIHQWPATLVQPVGSPLSLECTVEGTSNPNLYWYRQAAGRGLQLLFYSVGIGQISSEVPQNLSASRPQDRQFILSSKKLLLSDSGFYLCAWIRTGVTEAFFGQGTRLTVV.

The chain links TRBV5-5 to TRBJ1-5; the D gene is possibly TRBD1 (5 bases). Trimming took off 5 bases at V and 1 base at J, with 13 bases between the two ends. The CDR3 is made up of 15 amino acids. The V gene's germline CDR1 is SGHKS and CDR2 YYEKEE (reference sequence). The CDR3 DNA follows: TGTGCCAGCAGTCGCGGGACTTTCAGCAATCAGCCCCAGCATTTT. Translating gives CASSRGTFSNQPQHF.

Concerning this clone itself: Distinct nucleotide sequences in the sample also encode this CDR3. The V call is TRBV27, the J call TRBJ2-7; no reliable D call. The CDR3 is 13 residues long. Germline values: CDR1 MNHEY, CDR2 SMNVEV (reference sequence). The V end lost 6 bases, the J end lost 2 bases, and 11 bases lay between the germline ends. CDR3 loop: CASRPGPTYEQYF. CDR3 sequence (DNA): TGTGCCAGCAGACCCGGCCCGACCTACGAGCAGTACTTC.

This CDR3 reads CASSVERTPQRYEQFF. For the CDR3, the DNA is TGTGCCAGCAGCGTAGAACGGACACCCCAACGGTATGAGCAGTTCTTC. The chain couples TRBV9 to TRBJ2-1, with D possibly TRBD1 on 5 matching bases. The germline V and J ends were trimmed by 0 bases and 8 bases, with 18 bases remaining between them. The germline CDR1 and CDR2 sequences are SGDLS and YYNGEE. This CDR3 region has 16 residues.

The chain employs TRBV30 and TRBJ2-7; TRBD2 might be the D (5 bases). The germline gives CDR1 GTSNPN, CDR2 SVGIG (reference sequence). The CDR3 loop spans 13 amino acids. V was pared by 0 bases and J by 5 bases, with 11 bases between. The CDR3 loop is CAWSVSRENEQYF. The CDR3 DNA reads as TGTGCCTGGAGTGTATCGAGGGAAAACGAGCAGTACTTC.

This chain connects TRBV1 to TRBJ1-2; TRBD1, the table's D call, lacks a check against the DNA. TRBV1 is a known pseudogene. This CDR3 is built from 16 residues. The CDR3 nucleotides are TGCACCAGCAGCCGTCCTTTTACAGGTAACTCCTATGGCTACACCTTC. Translating gives CTSSRPFTGNSYGYTF.

J is TRBJ2-1 and V is TRBV29-1, with 9 bases lining up with TRBD2. The CDR3 is 13 amino acids. The germline V gene has CDR1 SQVTM and CDR2 ANQGSEA. With 8 bases clipped from V and 7 bases from J, the junction kept 9 bases outside the gene matches. The CDR3 loop reads CSSGTLAGNEQFF. DNA of the CDR3: TGCAGCTCCGGAACGCTAGCGGGAAATGAGCAGTTCTTC.

Regarding this clone: The sample has other DNA sequences that encode this CDR3 too. The chain employs TRBV10-3 and TRBJ2-3; 12 nucleotides line up with TRBD2. There are 16 residues in the CDR3. Germline CDR1 reads ENHRY; CDR2 reads SYGVKD. The V segment lost 6 bases and the J segment 0 bases; nucleotides outside the gene matches: 4. This CDR3 is CAISRTSGTSTDTQYF. DNA for the CDR3: TGTGCCATCAGCCGGACTAGCGGGACTAGCACAGATACGCAGTATTTT.